A selection of T cell receptor beta chains follows, all from one sample in a study of metastatic and nonmetastatic thyroid tumors. TCRdb reprocessed the PCR reads using MiXCR. This sample has some 25,000 clones, with around 15% found just once. The sample taken for sequencing was blood. These receptors all come from a female donor with papillary thyroid cancer or a benign thyroid nodule (not recorded which). Some clones in this sample may be carry-over from other donors' samples. The CDR3 runs from the conserved cysteine through the conserved F or W. D genes are given only for firm matches.

J gene	D gene	V gene	CDR3 protein
TRBJ1-1	NA	TRBV18	CASSSSSGNTEAFF
TRBJ2-2	NA	TRBV5-5	CASSFVSPNTGELFF
TRBJ2-7	TRBD2	TRBV6-1	CASRPGGRGGEQYF
TRBJ2-2	NA	TRBV30	CAWSEGGADTGELFF
TRBJ2-3	TRBD2	TRBV6-1	CASSETSGRGTDTQYF
TRBJ2-2	NA	TRBV2	CASSDVRENTGELFF
TRBJ2-5	NA	TRBV30	CAWSTKGWGNQETQYF
TRBJ2-2	TRBD2	TRBV20-1	CSAPLLAGGGELFF
TRBJ2-4	NA	TRBV28	CASSGPRLAKNIQYF
TRBJ1-1	NA	TRBV6-1	CASSEAWARPTEAFF
TRBJ1-2	NA	TRBV19	CASRMDRNYGYTF
TRBJ1-2	TRBD1	TRBV25-1	CASVRQGVFYGYTF
TRBJ2-7	NA	TRBV18	CASSGGGFSYEQYF
TRBJ1-2	TRBD1	TRBV11-2	CASSPFANTFTGGGGYAF
TRBJ2-3	NA	TRBV11-1	CASSFKASSTDTQYF
TRBJ2-7	NA	TRBV12-3/TRBV12-4	CASRTKGGGEQYF
TRBJ2-1	TRBD2	TRBV3-1	CASSQVGLAGGTYNEQFF
TRBJ2-7	TRBD2	TRBV13	CASSLGPGLAGAKYF
TRBJ2-1	NA	TRBV24-1	CATSDFRGITRGGSYNEQFF
TRBJ2-7	TRBD2	TRBV7-9	CASSLEGGGYEQYF
TRBJ2-2	TRBD1	TRBV2	CASSKPGTGNTGELFF
TRBJ2-3	TRBD2	TRBV6-1	CATRLAGAEDTQYF
TRBJ1-6	TRBD1	TRBV6-1	CASSSPPSRGHSPLHF
TRBJ1-2	NA	TRBV28	CASYDSTGTLGYTF
TRBJ2-5	TRBD2	TRBV20-1	CSARVRTSGRGETQYF
TRBJ2-7	TRBD1	TRBV28	CASIHRGTYEQYF
TRBJ2-1	TRBD1	TRBV20-1	CSATSGTGPVNEQFF
TRBJ1-2	TRBD1	TRBV19	CASTFQAGQGIGYTF
TRBJ1-1	NA	TRBV2	CASTMGGSTEAFF
TRBJ1-1	TRBD1	TRBV12-3/TRBV12-4	CASSSGGTEAFF
TRBJ2-6	NA	TRBV2	CASSKQGDGANVLTF
TRBJ2-2	TRBD1	TRBV20-1	CSARSRQGSTGELFF
TRBJ2-5	TRBD2	TRBV5-1	CASSSVGLAGGKVLETQYF
TRBJ2-5	NA	TRBV24-1	CATSDTRGAGAQETQYF
TRBJ1-2	NA	TRBV28	CASSYSSRNYGYTF
TRBJ2-7	NA	TRBV5-1	CASSLGRSPNEQYF
TRBJ2-7	TRBD2	TRBV6-2/TRBV6-3	CASTQRTSGGNEQYF
TRBJ1-6	NA	TRBV11-2	CASSLTQNSPLHF
TRBJ2-7	NA	TRBV28	CASTLRAPYEQYF
TRBJ2-1	NA	TRBV9	CASSGREAKDNEQFF
TRBJ2-7	NA	TRBV2	CASRDTWEQYF
TRBJ2-2	TRBD2	TRBV3-1	CASSQEAGGPPRELFF
TRBJ1-5	NA	TRBV6-1	CASSDHGQPQHF
TRBJ2-5	NA	TRBV12-3/TRBV12-4	CASGDLLETQYF
TRBJ2-1	NA	TRBV2	CASSPPELAPNEQFF
TRBJ2-2	TRBD2	TRBV3-1	CASSQGLAGTGELFF